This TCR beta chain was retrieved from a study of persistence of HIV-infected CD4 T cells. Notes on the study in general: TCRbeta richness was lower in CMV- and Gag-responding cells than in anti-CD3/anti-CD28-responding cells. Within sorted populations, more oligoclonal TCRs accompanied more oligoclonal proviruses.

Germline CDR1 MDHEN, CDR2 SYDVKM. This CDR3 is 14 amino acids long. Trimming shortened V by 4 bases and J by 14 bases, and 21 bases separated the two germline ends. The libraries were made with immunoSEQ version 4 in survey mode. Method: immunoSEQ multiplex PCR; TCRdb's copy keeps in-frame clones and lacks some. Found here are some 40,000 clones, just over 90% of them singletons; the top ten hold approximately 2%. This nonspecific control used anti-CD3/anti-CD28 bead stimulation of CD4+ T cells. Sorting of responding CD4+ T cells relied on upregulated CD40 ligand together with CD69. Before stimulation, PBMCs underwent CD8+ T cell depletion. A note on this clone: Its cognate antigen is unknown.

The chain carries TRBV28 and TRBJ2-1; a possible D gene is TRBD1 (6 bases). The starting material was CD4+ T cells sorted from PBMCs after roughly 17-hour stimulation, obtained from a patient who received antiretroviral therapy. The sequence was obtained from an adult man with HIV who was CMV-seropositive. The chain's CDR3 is CASSSPPIDRLEFF. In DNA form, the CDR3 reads TGTGCCAGCAGTTCCCCCCCAATCGACAGGTTGGAGTTCTTC.